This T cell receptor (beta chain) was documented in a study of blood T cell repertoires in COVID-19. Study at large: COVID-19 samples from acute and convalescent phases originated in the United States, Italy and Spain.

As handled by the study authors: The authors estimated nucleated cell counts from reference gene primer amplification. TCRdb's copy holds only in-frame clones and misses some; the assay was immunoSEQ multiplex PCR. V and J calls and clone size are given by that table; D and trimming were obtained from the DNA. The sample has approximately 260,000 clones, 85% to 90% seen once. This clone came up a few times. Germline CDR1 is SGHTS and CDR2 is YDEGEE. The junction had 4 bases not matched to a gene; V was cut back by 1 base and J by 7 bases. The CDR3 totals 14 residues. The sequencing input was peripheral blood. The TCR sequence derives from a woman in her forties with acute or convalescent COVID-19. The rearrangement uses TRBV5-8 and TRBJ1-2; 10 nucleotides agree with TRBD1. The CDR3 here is CASSLWTGGRGYTF. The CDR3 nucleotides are TGTGCCAGCAGCTTGTGGACAGGGGGACGTGGCTACACCTTC.